This entry describes one TCR beta chain. The entry originates in a study of cytomegalovirus exposure and HLA in healthy donors. V lost 5 bases, J lost 3 bases, and 5 bases stayed unmatched. Germline assignment: CDR1 SGHNT and CDR2 YYREEE (reference sequence). This CDR3 has 15 amino acids. The PCR had 60 Vbeta and 13 Jbeta primers. Profiling relied on immunoSEQ multiplex PCR, and the TCRdb table lists in-frame clones only, not all of them. This sample carries 150,000 to 200,000 clones, roughly 65% of them seen once, and the ten largest clones take approximately 4.5%. The sequence derives from a woman in her late teens or twenties in good health and CMV-seropositive. The specimen was PBMCs. V usage is TRBV5-4 and J usage is TRBJ2-3; TRBD2 matches 11 bases. The CDR3 sequence: CASSLAGGRTDTQYF. The CDR3 DNA reads as TGTGCCAGCAGTCTAGCGGGAGGTCGTACAGATACGCAGTATTTT. Looking up the rest from reference TRBV5-4 and TRBJ2-3 gives the full variable domain: ETGVTQSPTHLIKTRGQQVTLRCSSQSGHNTVSWYQQALGQGPQFIFQYYREEENGRGNFPPRFSGLQFPNYSSELNVNALELDDSALYLCASSLAGGRTDTQYFGPGTRLTVL.